This T cell receptor beta chain comes out of a study of chemoradiotherapy in HPV16-positive cancers. On the study more broadly: A couple of HPV16-positive patients' cells yielded candidate HPV-specific clones and common motifs. Study-wide points: Candidate HPV-specific clones and E7-related TCR motifs grew in tumor during treatment.

For this clone: The antigen is undetermined.

Using immunoSEQ multiplex PCR, the repertoire was profiled, and TCRdb retains in-frame clones only, with some absent. This table holds about 17,000 clones, 90% to 95% found once. This sequence originates from a human donor with HPV-associated anogenital cancer. The sample was blood, taken from a patient who underwent chemoradiotherapy.

The CDR3 here is CASRIFGYGYTF. The CDR3 DNA is TGTGCCAGCAGGATTTTTGGCTATGGCTACACCTTC. The V call is TRBV2, the J call TRBJ1-2; D remains ambiguous. Germline lookup yields CDR1 SNHLY and CDR2 FYNNEI. The CDR3 length is 12 residues. V was cut by 6 bases and J by 4 bases, with 9 bases left in between.